This TCR beta chain was sequenced in a study of identical twins. Trimming at V came to 5 bases and at J to 3 bases, leaving 8 bases not matched to a gene. The CDR3 consists of 16 residues. Many counts were recorded for this clonotype. There were only healthy Caucasians among the donors. TCRdb reanalysed the 5' RACE reads using MiXCR and keeps one entry per CDR3 protein. The sample includes 550,000 to 700,000 distinct CDR3 sequences, approximately 21% of them seen just once. This sample also appeared in a second study, on T cells expressing NK-cell markers. That work states: For about six donors, the dominant NKG2C+ clonotypes made up about 1.0-7.5% of their CD8+ T cells. Also leading the CD3+CD56-NKG2C+ fraction in a few donors were these clonotypes. HCMV specificity was not established for the expanded NKG2C+ T cell clones.

The specimen was PBMCs. This receptor was identified in a woman in her late teens or twenties in good health. The chain employs TRBV12-3 or TRBV12-4 and TRBJ2-3; 10 bases are shared with TRBD1. The CDR3 DNA reads as TGTGCCAGCAGTCTGCCGGGACAGGGGATGACAGATACGCAGTATTTT. This codes for CASSLPGQGMTDTQYF.